This T cell receptor (beta chain) was sequenced for a study of T cells in Graves' hyperthyroidism and ophthalmopathy. This CDR3 is built from 14 residues. The V gene lost 4 bases and the J gene lost 7 bases, with 14 bases spanning the gap. Germline V CDR1 and CDR2: SNHLY, FYNNEI. Thyroid ultrasound, orbital computed tomography, clinical symptoms, and serum thyroxine and TRAb underpinned diagnoses. General observations from the study: Clonotypes that were expanded in thyroid above 0.001 mostly appeared in blood too. Ophthalmopathy got predicted by the model a median 6.5 months before its onset.

Amplification targeted TCR beta CDR3 regions from RNA transcripts. A first-round RT-PCR of the TCR CDR3 used the HTBI primer set. Via MiXCR, TCRdb re-called the multiplex PCR reads, giving one row per CDR3 protein. This table has 660,000 or so distinct CDR3 sequences, 45% appearing once. With respect to this clonotype: Its antigen is unknown.

The sample taken for sequencing was peripheral blood or thyroid tissue (not recorded which). This TCR derives from an adult man with Graves' disease, either hyperthyroidism or ophthalmopathy (not recorded which). This chain connects TRBV2 to TRBJ1-5, with D possibly matching TRBD1 (5 bases). CDR3 DNA: TGTGCCAGCAGTGCTAAGGGGCCGGGGCAGCCCCAGCATTTT. This codes for CASSAKGPGQPQHF.